These 14 T cell receptor beta chains came from one sample sequenced in a study of shared clonotypes between healthy human individuals. Sequencing used immunoSEQ multiplex PCR; TCRdb keeps in-frame clones, though not all of them. The sample records roughly 1,600,000 clones, about 98.5% being singletons. Sequencing was carried out using naive CD4+ T cells sorted from blood. The subset: CD45RA+ positively selected. Receptors were obtained from a man aged 25 to 40 in good health.

The rearrangement uses TRBV2 and TRBJ1-4; D not certain. The CDR3 sequence is 15 residues long. The V end was cut by 1 base, the J end by 5 bases, with 11 bases between. Looked up from germline, CDR1 is SNHLY and CDR2 is FYNNEI. The CDR3 protein is CASSEVLRGNEKLFF. DNA of the CDR3: TGTGCCAGCAGTGAAGTCCTGCGAGGGAATGAAAAACTGTTTTTT.

The V gene is TRBV2, the J gene TRBJ1-4; D gene unclear. Trimming cost V 6 bases and J 7 bases, with 15 bases left between them. The CDR3 contains 14 residues. Looked up from germline, CDR1 is SNHLY and CDR2 is FYNNEI. CDR3 DNA sequence: TGTGCCAGCAGCAAAAGCCTACCAGGTGAAAAACTGTTTTTT. It translates to CASSKSLPGEKLFF.

The chain employs TRBV11-3 and TRBJ2-5, with 7 bases matching TRBD2. Per germline, CDR1 SGHNT and CDR2 YENEEA. The CDR3 runs to 13 residues. Unmatched junction bases numbered 3, after V lost 5 bases and J lost 3 bases. The CDR3 reads CASSQSGKETQYF. CDR3 sequence (DNA): TGTGCCAGCAGCCAAAGCGGGAAAGAGACCCAGTACTTC.

The genes are TRBV7-2 and TRBJ2-3; maybe TRBD1 (5 bases). Germline V lookup: CDR1 SGHTA, CDR2 FQGNSA. The CDR3 runs to 15 residues. Trimming pared 1 base from V and 6 bases from J, leaving 14 bases between. CDR3 in amino acids: CASSLVGQGSDTQYF. CDR3 DNA sequence: TGTGCCAGCAGCTTAGTTGGGCAGGGCTCGGATACGCAGTATTTT.

V usage is TRBV29-1 and J usage is TRBJ2-1, with D unresolved. The V and J ends lost 3 bases and 1 base respectively, with 16 bases between them. The CDR3 is 16 amino acids. CDR1 is SQVTM and CDR2 is ANQGSEA in the germline V gene. The CDR3 region is CSVDLALGSSYNEQFF. As DNA, the CDR3 is TGCAGCGTTGATCTCGCCTTGGGAAGTTCCTACAATGAGCAGTTCTTC.

The chain employs TRBV9 and TRBJ2-1, with 12 bases that match TRBD2. The CDR3 loop spans 15 amino acids. Germline CDR1 and CDR2: SGDLS and YYNGEE. V gave up 4 bases and J gave up 10 bases; unmatched junction bases: 9. The chain's CDR3 is CASSPSLAGGGEQFF. For the CDR3, the DNA is TGTGCCAGCAGCCCAAGTCTAGCGGGAGGGGGCGAGCAGTTCTTC.

The chain joins TRBV18 to TRBJ2-5; TRBD1 might be the D (5 bases). Germline loops: CDR1 KGHSH, CDR2 LQKENI. This CDR3 comprises 14 residues. V was trimmed by 1 base and J by 4 bases, leaving 10 bases between them. CDR3 bases: TGTGCCAGCTCACCACGGGGCAGTAGAGAGACCCAGTACTTC. Residues: CASSPRGSRETQYF.

V and J are TRBV11-2 and TRBJ2-6; D is unresolved. The V gene's germline CDR1 is SGHAT and CDR2 FQNNGV. The ends were cut back, 4 bases at V and 0 bases at J, with 7 bases in the middle. This CDR3 is 15 amino acids long. CDR3 nucleotides: TGTGCCAGCAGCTCCCCTAGCTCTGGGGCCAACGTCCTGACTTTC. This gives the protein CASSSPSSGANVLTF.

The V gene is TRBV7-9, the J gene TRBJ2-7; D is undetermined. The germline V and J ends were trimmed by 3 bases and 5 bases, with 23 bases remaining between them. The CDR3 is made up of 17 amino acids. Looked up from germline, CDR1 is SEHNR and CDR2 is FQNEAQ (reference sequence). CDR3 protein: CASSLGRSSQPRDEQYF. The CDR3 DNA reads TGTGCCAGCAGCTTGGGTCGATCTTCGCAGCCTAGGGACGAGCAGTACTTC.

This chain links TRBV7-7 with TRBJ2-2, with TRBD1 as a possible D gene (5 bases). Germline values: CDR1 SSHAT, CDR2 FNYEAQ (reference sequence). CDR3 length: 15 residues. V lost 5 bases and J 1 base, leaving 11 bases between the germline ends. The CDR3 sequence is CASSRGTLNTGELFF. The CDR3 nucleotides read TGTGCCAGCAGCAGGGGCACCTTGAACACCGGGGAGCTGTTTTTT. The complete variable domain, with remaining parts taken from reference TRBV7-7 and TRBJ2-2, reads GAGVSQSPRYKVTKRGQDVTLRCDPISSHATLYWYQQALGQGPEFLTYFNYEAQPDKSGLPSDRFSAERPEGSISTLTIQRTEQRDSAMYRCASSRGTLNTGELFFGEGSRLTVL.

The rearrangement uses TRBV7-3 and TRBJ2-1, with D possibly called TRBD1 or TRBD2 (5 bases each). The length of the CDR3 is 16 residues. Per the germline V gene, CDR1 is SGHTA and CDR2 is FQGTGA. Trimming took 5 bases from V and 6 from J, leaving 20 bases between them. The CDR3, as DNA: TGTGCCAGCAGCCCACTAGGAACTGGGGCCCTCAATGAGCAGTTCTTC. Translating gives CASSPLGTGALNEQFF. Full variable domain (rest looked up from reference TRBV7-3 and TRBJ2-1): GAGVSQTPSNKVTEKGKYVELRCDPISGHTALYWYRQSLGQGPEFLIYFQGTGAADDSGLPNDRFFAVRPEGSVSTLKIQRTERGDSAVYLCASSPLGTGALNEQFFGPGTRLTVL.

On this clone: The same CDR3 arises from other DNA sequences in this sample as well. This chain uses TRBV5-4 with TRBJ2-7; D perhaps matches TRBD2 (6 bases). The CDR3 sequence is 15 residues long. Germline V gene sequence: CDR1 SGHNT, CDR2 YYREEE (reference sequence). V gave up 0 bases and J gave up 0 bases, with 10 bases separating them. CDR3 nucleotides: TGTGCCAGCAGCTTGGCCGGGGGAGGCTCCTACGAGCAGTACTTC. Translation gives CASSLAGGGSYEQYF.

This chain joins TRBV7-6 and TRBJ1-4; D is perhaps TRBD1 (6 bases). This CDR3 contains 14 residues. Between the trimmed V and J ends, which lost 2 bases and 11 bases, there was a span of 15 bases. Germline V gives CDR1 SGHVS, CDR2 FNYEAQ. CDR3 nucleotides: TGTGCCAGCAGCTTAATTTCCGGGGGGCCTAAACTGTTTTTT. Encoded protein: CASSLISGGPKLFF.

This chain links TRBV11-2 with TRBJ2-7; no firm D call. Germline V gene lookup returns CDR1 SGHAT and CDR2 FQNNGV. The CDR3 sequence is 13 residues long. V was cut by 5 bases and J by 7 bases, with 15 bases left in between. CDR3 sequence (DNA): TGTGCCAGCAGCCCACGTTCTCCGCGGGAGCAGTACTTC. It translates to CASSPRSPREQYF.